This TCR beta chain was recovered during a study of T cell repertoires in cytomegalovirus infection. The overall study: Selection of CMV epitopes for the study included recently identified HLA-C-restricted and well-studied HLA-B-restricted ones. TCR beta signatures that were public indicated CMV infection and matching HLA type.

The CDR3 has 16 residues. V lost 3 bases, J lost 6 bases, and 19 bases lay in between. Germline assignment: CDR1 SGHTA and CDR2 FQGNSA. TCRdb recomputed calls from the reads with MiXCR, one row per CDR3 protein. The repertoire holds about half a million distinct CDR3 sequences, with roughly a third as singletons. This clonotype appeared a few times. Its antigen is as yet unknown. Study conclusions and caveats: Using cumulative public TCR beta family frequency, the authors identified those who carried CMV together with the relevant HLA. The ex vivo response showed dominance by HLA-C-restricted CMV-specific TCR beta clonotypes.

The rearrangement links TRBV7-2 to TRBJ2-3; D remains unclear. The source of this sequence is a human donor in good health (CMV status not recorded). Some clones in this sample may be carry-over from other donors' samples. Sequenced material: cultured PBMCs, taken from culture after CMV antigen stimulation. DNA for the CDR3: TGTGCCAGCAGCTTCCCTATAGGAGTCCGTTCGGATACGCAGTATTTT. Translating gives CASSFPIGVRSDTQYF.